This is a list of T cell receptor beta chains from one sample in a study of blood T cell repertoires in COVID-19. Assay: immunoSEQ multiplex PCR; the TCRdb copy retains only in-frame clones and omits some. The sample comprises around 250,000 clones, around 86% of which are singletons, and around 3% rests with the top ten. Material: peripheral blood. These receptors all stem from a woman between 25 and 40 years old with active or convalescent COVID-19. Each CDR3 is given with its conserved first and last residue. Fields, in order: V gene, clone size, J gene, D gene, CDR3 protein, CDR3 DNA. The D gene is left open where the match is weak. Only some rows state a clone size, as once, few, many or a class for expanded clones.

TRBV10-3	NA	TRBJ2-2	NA	CAIGRVANTGELFF	TGTGCCATCGGCCGGGTCGCGAACACCGGGGAGCTGTTTTTT
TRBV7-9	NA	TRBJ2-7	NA	CASSLVPLGGNEQYF	TGTGCCAGCAGCTTAGTTCCACTGGGAGGAAACGAGCAGTACTTC
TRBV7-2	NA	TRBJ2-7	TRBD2	CATQTTSGVTYEQYF	TGTGCCACCCAAACCACTAGCGGGGTAACCTACGAGCAGTACTTC
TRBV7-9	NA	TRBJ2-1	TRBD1	CASSTGQGGYNEQFF	TGTGCCAGCAGCACCGGACAGGGGGGTTACAATGAGCAGTTCTTC
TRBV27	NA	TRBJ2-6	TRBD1	CASRTGVGIIGANVLTF	TGTGCCAGCAGGACAGGGGTTGGAATTATTGGGGCCAACGTCCTGACTTTC
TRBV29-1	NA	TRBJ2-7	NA	CSVRGVKSYEQYF	TGCAGCGTTCGCGGGGTCAAGTCCTACGAGCAGTACTTC
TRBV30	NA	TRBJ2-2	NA	CAWSVLNTGELFF	TGTGCCTGGAGTGTACTCAACACCGGGGAGCTGTTTTTT
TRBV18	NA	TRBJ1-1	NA	CASSPNRDLNTEAFF	TGTGCCAGCTCACCAAACCGGGATTTGAACACTGAAGCTTTCTTT
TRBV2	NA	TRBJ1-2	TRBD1	CASSGTKQGLHGYTF	TGTGCCAGCAGTGGAACAAAACAGGGGCTCCATGGCTACACCTTC
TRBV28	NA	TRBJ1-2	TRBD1	CASSLGQGESGYTF	TGTGCCAGCAGTTTGGGACAGGGGGAAAGCGGCTACACCTTC
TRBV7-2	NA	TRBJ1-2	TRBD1	CASSFQPTGGHYGYTF	TGTGCCAGCAGCTTCCAGCCGACAGGGGGCCACTATGGCTACACCTTC
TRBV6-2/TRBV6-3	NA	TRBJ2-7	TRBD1	CASSGQGRSEQYF	TGTGCCAGCAGTGGACAGGGGAGAAGCGAGCAGTACTTC
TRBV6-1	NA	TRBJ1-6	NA	CASSEEGPPLHF	TGTGCCAGCAGTGAAGAGGGGCCACCCCTCCACTTT
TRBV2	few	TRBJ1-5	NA	CASSQDISGPQHF	TGTGCCAGCAGTCAGGACATATCAGGGCCCCAGCATTTT
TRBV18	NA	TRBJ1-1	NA	CASSPPLAQGNTEAFF	TGTGCCAGCTCACCACCGTTGGCACAGGGCAACACTGAAGCTTTCTTT
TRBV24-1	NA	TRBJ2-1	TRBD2	CATSDGLAGGLFYNEQFF	TGTGCCACCAGTGATGGGTTAGCGGGGGGGCTATTCTACAATGAGCAGTTCTTC
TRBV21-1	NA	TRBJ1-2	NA	CASSPDKGAGGYTF	TGTGCCAGCAGCCCGGACAAGGGGGCAGGAGGCTACACCTTC
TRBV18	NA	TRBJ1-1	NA	CASSQQGNTEAFF	TGTGCCAGCTCTCAACAGGGGAACACTGAAGCTTTCTTT
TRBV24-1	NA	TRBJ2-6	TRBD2	CATSEGGFGANVLTF	TGTGCCACCAGTGAGGGAGGGTTCGGGGCCAACGTCCTGACTTTC
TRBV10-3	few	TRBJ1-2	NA	CAIGQNYGYTF	TGTGCCATCGGACAGAACTATGGCTACACCTTC
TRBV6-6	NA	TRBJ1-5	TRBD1	CASSYSPGQAQPQHF	TGTGCCAGCAGTTACTCCCCCGGACAGGCTCAGCCCCAGCATTTT
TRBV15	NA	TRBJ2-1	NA	CATSRGTHSGDNEQFF	TGTGCCACCAGCAGAGGGACTCACTCAGGGGACAATGAGCAGTTCTTC
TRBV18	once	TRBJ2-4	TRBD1	CASSPRPGQAKNIQYF	TGTGCCAGCTCACCGCGGCCGGGACAGGCAAAAAACATTCAGTACTTC
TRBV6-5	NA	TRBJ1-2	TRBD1	CASSYRDRGGYTF	TGTGCCAGCAGTTACCGGGACAGAGGGGGCTACACCTTC
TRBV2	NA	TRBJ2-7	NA	CASRGPYEQYF	TGTGCCAGCAGGGGGCCCTACGAGCAGTACTTC
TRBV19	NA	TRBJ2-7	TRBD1	CASSSGTGWDEQYF	TGTGCCAGTAGTTCCGGGACAGGGTGGGACGAGCAGTACTTC
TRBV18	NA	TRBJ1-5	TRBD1	CASSGQPNQPQHF	TGTGCCAGCTCGGGACAGCCCAATCAGCCCCAGCATTTT
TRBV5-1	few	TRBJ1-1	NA	CASSLGTANTEAFF	TGCGCCAGCAGCTTGGGGACAGCGAACACTGAAGCTTTCTTT
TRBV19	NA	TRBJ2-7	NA	CASSRAGSTYEQYF	TGTGCCAGTAGCCGAGCGGGTAGTACCTACGAGCAGTACTTC
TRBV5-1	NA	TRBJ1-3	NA	CASSENRASSSGNTIYF	TGCGCCAGCAGCGAAAACAGGGCCTCTAGCTCTGGAAACACCATATATTTT
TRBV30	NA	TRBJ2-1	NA	CAWSVRGEQFF	TGTGCCTGGAGTGTACGGGGTGAGCAGTTCTTC
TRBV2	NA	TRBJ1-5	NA	CASSEDTYSNQPQHF	TGTGCCAGCAGTGAGGACACATATAGCAATCAGCCCCAGCATTTT
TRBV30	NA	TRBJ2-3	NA	CAWSVRLEVDTQYF	TGTGCCTGGAGTGTAAGACTAGAAGTAGATACGCAGTATTTT
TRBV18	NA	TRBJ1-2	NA	CASSPPSLNYGYTF	TGTGCCAGCTCACCACCATCCCTAAACTATGGCTACACCTTC
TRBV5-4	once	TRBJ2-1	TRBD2	CASSLGLAGTEQFF	TGTGCCAGCAGCTTGGGACTAGCGGGTACTGAGCAGTTCTTC
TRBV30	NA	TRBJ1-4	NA	CAWSVLRGSQEKLFF	TGTGCCTGGAGTGTACTGAGAGGCTCGCAGGAAAAACTGTTTTTT
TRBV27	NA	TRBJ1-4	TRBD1	CASRMTGDGEKLFF	TGTGCCAGCAGGATGACAGGGGATGGCGAAAAACTGTTTTTT
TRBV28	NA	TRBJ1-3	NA	CASSFRVRGNTIYF	TGTGCCAGCAGTTTCCGGGTGAGGGGAAACACCATATATTTT
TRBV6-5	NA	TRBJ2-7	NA	CASGQSYEQYF	TGTGCCAGCGGACAGAGCTACGAGCAGTACTTC
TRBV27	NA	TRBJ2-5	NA	CASSLSSPVRGAKTQYF	TGTGCCAGCAGTTTATCCTCCCCGGTACGGGGGGCAAAGACCCAGTACTTC
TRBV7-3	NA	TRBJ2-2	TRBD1	CASSFYGQGKLFF	TGTGCCAGCAGCTTCTATGGACAGGGAAAGCTGTTTTTT
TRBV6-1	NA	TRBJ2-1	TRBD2	CASSEEAGGFYNEQFF	TGTGCCAGCAGTGAAGAAGCGGGGGGATTCTACAATGAGCAGTTCTTC
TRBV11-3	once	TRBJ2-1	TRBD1	CASSLQGDEQFF	TGTGCCAGCAGCTTACAGGGGGATGAGCAGTTCTTC
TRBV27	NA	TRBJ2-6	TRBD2	CASSLRGGAPGANVLTF	TGTGCCAGCAGTCTGCGGGGAGGGGCGCCTGGGGCCAACGTCCTGACTTTC
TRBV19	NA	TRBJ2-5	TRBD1	CASSVRQGTQETQYF	TGTGCCAGTAGTGTCCGACAGGGGACTCAAGAGACCCAGTACTTC
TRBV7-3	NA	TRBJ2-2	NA	CASSSGSGDRSGELFF	TGTGCCAGCAGTTCGGGTTCCGGCGACCGAAGCGGGGAGCTGTTTTTT
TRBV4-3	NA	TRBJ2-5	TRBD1	CASSSGIGDRGYETQYF	TGCGCCAGCAGCTCGGGGATCGGGGACAGGGGTTACGAGACCCAGTACTTC
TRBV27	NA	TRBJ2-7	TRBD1	CASSEGQGYEQYF	TGTGCCAGCAGTGAGGGACAGGGCTACGAGCAGTACTTC
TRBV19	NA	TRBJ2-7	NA	CASSSGPGDLQYF	TGTGCCAGTAGTTCCGGACCGGGGGACCTACAGTACTTC